These 14 T cell receptor beta chains came from one sample sequenced in a study of cytomegalovirus exposure and HLA in healthy donors. The assay was immunoSEQ multiplex PCR, and TCRdb's table has in-frame clones only and misses some. The data show approximately 200,000 clones, 85% to 95% seen once. Input material: PBMCs. The source of these receptors is a woman aged 18-35 years in good health and CMV-seronegative.

This clone came up once. The V call is TRBV28, the J call TRBJ2-5, with 10 bases aligning to TRBD1. CDR1 MDHEN and CDR2 SYDVKM come from the germline V gene. Losses at the gene ends were 7 bases for V and 4 bases for J; bases not matched to a gene: 6. The CDR3 runs to 14 residues. The CDR3: CASNRQGAIETQYF. The CDR3 DNA reads as TGTGCCAGCAACAGACAGGGGGCAATAGAGACCCAGTACTTC.

This clone was counted a single time. The chain has TRBV13 and TRBJ1-1; 7 nucleotides align to TRBD1. V trimming: 5 bases; J trimming: 2 bases; junction bases outside the gene matches: 5. Germline CDR1 reads PRHDT; CDR2 reads FYEKMQ (reference sequence). The CDR3 runs to 14 residues. CDR3 DNA: TGTGCCAGCAGCGTGGGACAGACTAACACTGAAGCTTTCTTT. Its protein is CASSVGQTNTEAFF.

The genes are TRBV10-3 and TRBJ1-3, with a weak D call TRBD1 (6 bases). The V end lost 0 bases, the J end lost 0 bases, and 12 bases lay between the germline ends. The germline CDR1 and CDR2 sequences are ENHRY and SYGVKD. CDR3 length equals 17 residues. The CDR3 DNA reads as TGTGCCATCAGTGAGTCGAGGGGGACGGGCTCTGGAAACACCATATATTTT. This gives the protein CAISESRGTGSGNTIYF.

CDR3 bases: TGTGCCAGCAGCTTACAGGGTACCTACGAGCAGTACTTC. It specifies CASSLQGTYEQYF. The chain is built from TRBV5-4 and TRBJ2-7; D may be TRBD1 (6 bases). V lost 2 bases to trimming and J lost 2 bases, with 8 bases between them. The CDR3 sequence is 13 residues long. Germline V CDR1 and CDR2: SGHNT, YYREEE (reference sequence).

This clone was observed a single time. This chain connects TRBV11-1 to TRBJ2-1; 8 bases are a match to TRBD2. From germline, CDR1 is SGHAT and CDR2 FQDESV (reference sequence). This CDR3 is built from 13 residues. V shed 0 bases and J 8 bases; nucleotides not matched to a gene: 0. The CDR3 loop reads CASSLARGDEQFF. The CDR3 DNA reads TGTGCCAGCAGCTTAGCGCGGGGGGATGAGCAGTTCTTC.

The J gene is TRBJ1-1, the V gene TRBV11-2; no clear D gene. The CDR3 is 12 residues long. Germline V gene data show CDR1 as SGHAT and CDR2 as FQNNGV. Deletions cut 2 bases from V and 6 bases from J, with 7 bases between. As DNA, the CDR3 is TGTGCCAGCAGCTTAACTAGTCCTGAAGCTTTCTTT. Residues: CASSLTSPEAFF.

This rearrangement joins TRBV19 to TRBJ1-5; 9 bases are a match to TRBD1. V shed 5 bases, J shed 6 bases, and the junction held 2 bases outside the gene matches. Germline V gene data show CDR1 as LNHDA and CDR2 as SQIVND (reference sequence). The CDR3 runs 13 residues. The CDR3 region has the DNA TGTGCCAGTAGTCCACAGGGGGCTCAGCCCCAGCATTTT. It specifies CASSPQGAQPQHF.

This clone was seen just once. This chain connects TRBV4-2 to TRBJ2-7; 11 bases line up with TRBD2. CDR3 length equals 15 residues. The V gene's germline CDR1 is LGHNA and CDR2 YNFKEQ. V dropped 0 bases and J dropped 3; count of bases not matched to a gene: 1. CDR3 in amino acids: CASSQELAGDYEQYF. The CDR3 DNA reads TGTGCCAGCAGCCAAGAACTAGCGGGAGACTACGAGCAGTACTTC.

The chain combines TRBV6-5 with TRBJ2-7; 9 bases fit TRBD2. The CDR3 length is 14 residues. Germline CDR1 MNHEY, CDR2 SVGAGI. V shed 5 bases, J shed 1 base, and the junction held 3 bases outside the gene matches. The CDR3 sequence is CASSLAGRSYEQYF. CDR3 nucleotide sequence: TGTGCCAGCAGTCTAGCGGGAAGGTCCTACGAGCAGTACTTC.

The chain uses TRBV19 and TRBJ2-1, with a possible D match to TRBD2 (6 bases). The CDR3 is 16 amino acids. The V and J ends lost 6 bases and 0 bases respectively, with 15 bases between them. Germline V gives CDR1 LNHDA, CDR2 SQIVND (reference sequence). For the CDR3, the DNA is TGTGCCAGTAGCCCCGGGTTAGCGGACTCCTACAATGAGCAGTTCTTC. Encoded protein: CASSPGLADSYNEQFF.

This sequence joins TRBV6-1 and TRBJ1-5; D is perhaps TRBD1 (6 bases). Germline V lookup: CDR1 MNHNS, CDR2 SASEGT. This CDR3 is built from 15 residues. V lost 2 bases, J lost 2 bases, and 10 bases lay in between. The DNA for the CDR3 is TGTGCCAGCAGTGAAAACAGGGATGGCAATCAGCCCCAGCATTTT. Translating gives CASSENRDGNQPQHF.

This clone was detected only a few times. The V call is TRBV2, the J call TRBJ1-5; tentative D call: TRBD1 (5 bases). V was trimmed by 0 bases and J by 7 bases, leaving 13 bases between them. Germline CDR1 is SNHLY and CDR2 is FYNNEI. The CDR3 is made up of 15 amino acids. Here the CDR3 DNA reads TGTGCCAGCAGTGAAGCGCATCTCGGGGGACAGCCCCAGCATTTT. It codes for CASSEAHLGGQPQHF.

This clone was observed a few times. The chain is built from TRBV14 and TRBJ2-5, with D perhaps matching TRBD2 (5 bases). V shed 0 bases and J shed 3 bases, with 14 bases lying between them. Per germline, CDR1 SGHDN and CDR2 FVKESK. CDR3 length: 16 residues. CDR3 protein: CASSQDRRAGEETQYF. The CDR3 nucleotides are TGTGCCAGCAGCCAAGACAGGCGGGCTGGGGAAGAGACCCAGTACTTC.

The gene calls are TRBV5-1 and TRBJ2-2, with D unclear. The V gene's germline CDR1 is SGHRS and CDR2 YFSETQ. The CDR3 extends over 15 amino acids. The V and J ends lost 0 bases and 2 bases respectively, with 8 bases between them. CDR3 amino acids: CASSLDTANTGELFF. The DNA for the CDR3 is TGCGCCAGCAGCTTGGATACAGCAAACACCGGGGAGCTGTTTTTT.